Reported below is one TCR beta chain. These data are taken from a study of blood T cell repertoires in COVID-19. In the study overall: Specimens from acute and convalescent COVID-19 originated in the United States, Italy and Spain. Sources were T cells, B-cell-depleted T cells, or PBMCs; the material itself was cDNA or gDNA.

V was clipped by 0 bases and J by 2 bases, with 11 bases between them. This CDR3 has 15 amino acids. Germline CDR1 SGHRS, CDR2 YFSETQ. TCRdb's table, derived via immunoSEQ multiplex PCR, lists solely in-frame clones and lacks some. The sample includes approximately 280,000 clones, approximately 84% of them seen just once. This clonotype was sampled from a woman aged 25 to 39 who had recovered from COVID-19. Sample: peripheral blood. The chain carries TRBV5-1 and TRBJ2-5; no reliable D call. The DNA of the CDR3 is TGCGCCAGCAGCTTGGTCGCAACCCAGCAAGAGACCCAGTACTTC. Amino acids: CASSLVATQQETQYF.